This T cell receptor (beta chain) stems from a study of beta chain features in type 1 diabetes. The entirety of the isolated RNA underwent reverse transcription, so expressed TCRB transcripts were sequenced. The method was immunoSEQ multiplex PCR; TCRdb's version includes in-frame clones alone and lacks a portion of them. This repertoire shows under 250,000 clones, approximately 10% found once; its top ten account for 1% to 1.5%. This clone occurred a few times. There are 18 residues in the CDR3. With V trimmed by 0 bases and J by 2 bases, 12 bases remained unmatched. Germline CDR1 and CDR2: LNHDA and SQIVND (reference sequence).

The sequenced sample was central memory CD4+ T cells from blood. The source is a man between 18 and 35 years old in good health. V is TRBV19 and J is TRBJ2-7; the match to TRBD2 covers 8 bases. CDR3 in amino acids: CASSIDLGAGGLTYEQYF. CDR3 in DNA: TGTGCCAGTAGTATAGATCTGGGGGCGGGAGGCCTTACCTACGAGCAGTACTTC.